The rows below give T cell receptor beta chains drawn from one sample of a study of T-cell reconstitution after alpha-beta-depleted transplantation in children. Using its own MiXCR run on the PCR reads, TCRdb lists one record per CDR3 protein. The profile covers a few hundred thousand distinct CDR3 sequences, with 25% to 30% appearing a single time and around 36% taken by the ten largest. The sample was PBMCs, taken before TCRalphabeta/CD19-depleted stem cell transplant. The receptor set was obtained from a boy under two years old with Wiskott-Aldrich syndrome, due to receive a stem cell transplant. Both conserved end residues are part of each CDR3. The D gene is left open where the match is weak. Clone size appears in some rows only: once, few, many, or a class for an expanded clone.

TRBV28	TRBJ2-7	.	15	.	TGTGCCAGCAGGATAGAGGGAAAGGGGACCTACGAGCAGTACTTC	CASRIEGKGTYEQYF
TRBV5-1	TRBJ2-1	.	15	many	TGCGCCAGCAGCTGGATTAAGGCGAAAGGCAATGAGCAGTTCTTC	CASSWIKAKGNEQFF
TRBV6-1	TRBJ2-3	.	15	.	TGTGCCAGCAGTGAAGCGTCAATGGACTACCATACGCAGTATTTT	CASSEASMDYHTQYF
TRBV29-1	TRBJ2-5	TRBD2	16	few	TGCAGCGTTGATCCACTAGCGGTACGTGAGGATGGGACCCAGTACTTC	CSVDPLAVREDGTQYF
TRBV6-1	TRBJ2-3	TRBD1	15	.	TGTGCCAGCAGAGATACAGGGGGTAACACAGATACGCAGTATTTT	CASRDTGGNTDTQYF
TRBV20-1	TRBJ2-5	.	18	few	TGCAGTCCACAACGATTGGGCAGGGCTGATCAAAGGTTGGAGACCCAGTACTTC	CSPQRLGRADQRLETQYF
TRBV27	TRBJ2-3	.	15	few	TGTGCCAGCAGTACTCCGGGAGTCGGCACAGATACGCAGTATTTT	CASSTPGVGTDTQYF
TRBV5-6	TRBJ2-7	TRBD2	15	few	TGTGCCAGCAGCCGGGACGCTAGCGGGACTCTAGAGCAGTACTTC	CASSRDASGTLEQYF
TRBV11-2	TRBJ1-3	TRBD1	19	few	TGTGCCAGCAGCCATGGGACAGGGGTTTTTGGCGGCGTTGGAAACACCATATATTTT	CASSHGTGVFGGVGNTIYF
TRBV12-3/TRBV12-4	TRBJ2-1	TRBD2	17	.	TGTGCCAGCAGTCCACTAGCGGGAGGAAGCTCCTACAATGAGCAGTTCTTC	CASSPLAGGSSYNEQFF
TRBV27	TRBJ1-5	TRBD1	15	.	TGTGCCAGCAGTTCCAGGGGGCCAGGCAATCAGCCCCAGCATTTT	CASSSRGPGNQPQHF
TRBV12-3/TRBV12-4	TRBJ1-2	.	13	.	TGTGCCAGCACTCCTAGGGGGGGGCTTGGCTACACCTTC	CASTPRGGLGYTF
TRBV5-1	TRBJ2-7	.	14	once	TGCGCCAGCAGCTTGGTTTCCCCGGCGGGGGAGCAGTACTTC	CASSLVSPAGEQYF
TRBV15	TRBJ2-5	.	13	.	TGTGCCACCAGCGGTCGGCCCTCCCGTCCGAAGTACTTC	CATSGRPSRPKYF
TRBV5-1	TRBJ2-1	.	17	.	TGCGCCAGCAGCCTCGGGCCGCCAGACCCACGCTACAATGAGCAGTTCTTC	CASSLGPPDPRYNEQFF
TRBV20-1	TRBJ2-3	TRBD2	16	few	TGCAGTGCTAGACGCACGGCGGGAGGACACACAGATACGCAGTATTTT	CSARRTAGGHTDTQYF
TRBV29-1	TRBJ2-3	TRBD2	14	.	TGCAGCGTTGAGGGCCTAGCGGGATCAGATACGCAGTATTTT	CSVEGLAGSDTQYF
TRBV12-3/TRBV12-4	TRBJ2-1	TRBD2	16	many	TGTGCCAGCAGTCCACCGGGACTAGCGGACTACAATGAGCAGTTCTTC	CASSPPGLADYNEQFF
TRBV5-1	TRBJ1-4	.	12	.	TGCGCCAGCAGGACTGAGGGTGAAAAACTGTTTTTT	CASRTEGEKLFF
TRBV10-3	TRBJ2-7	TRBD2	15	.	TGTGCCATCAGCGCCCGGGCTAGCGGACCCTACGAGCAGTACTTC	CAISARASGPYEQYF
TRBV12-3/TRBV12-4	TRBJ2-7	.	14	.	TGTGCCAGCAGCCCCGAGACTAGTTTCCACGAGCAGTACTTC	CASSPETSFHEQYF
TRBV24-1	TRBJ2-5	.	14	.	TGTGCCACCAGTGATCGTCGGGAGCCTGAGACCCAGTACTTC	CATSDRREPETQYF
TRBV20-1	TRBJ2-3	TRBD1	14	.	TGCAGTGCGCCGGACAGGGGGGGCTCAGATACGCAGTATTTT	CSAPDRGGSDTQYF
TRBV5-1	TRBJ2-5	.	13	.	TGCGCCTCGTCGGCAGGAGTAAAAGAGACCCAGTACTTC	CASSAGVKETQYF
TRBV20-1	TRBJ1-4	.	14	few	TGCAGTGCTAGAAAGGGGGCAACTAATGAAAAACTGTTTTTT	CSARKGATNEKLFF
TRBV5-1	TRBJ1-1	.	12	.	TGCGCCAGCAGTTCACCGAACACTGAAGCTTTCTTT	CASSSPNTEAFF
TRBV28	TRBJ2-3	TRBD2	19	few	TGTGCCAGCAGTCCCATTGGACTAGCGGGGAAAACAACCACAGATACGCAGTATTTT	CASSPIGLAGKTTTDTQYF
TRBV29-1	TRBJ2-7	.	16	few	TGCAGCGTTTCAAAATCCGGGACTTCGGGCTCCTACGAGCAGTACTTC	CSVSKSGTSGSYEQYF
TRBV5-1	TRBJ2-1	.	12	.	TGCGCCAGCAGCGACTCCGAACATGAGCAGTTCTTC	CASSDSEHEQFF
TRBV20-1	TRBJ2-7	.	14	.	TGCAGTGCTAGAGGGGTGTCCAGCTCCTACGAGCAGTACTTC	CSARGVSSSYEQYF
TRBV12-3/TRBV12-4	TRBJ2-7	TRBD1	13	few	TGTGCCAGCAGACACAGGGGGCAATACGAGCAGTACTTC	CASRHRGQYEQYF
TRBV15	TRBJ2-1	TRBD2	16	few	TGTGCCACCAGCAGAGGGGGGGGAGGCCTATACAATGAGCAGTTCTTC	CATSRGGGGLYNEQFF